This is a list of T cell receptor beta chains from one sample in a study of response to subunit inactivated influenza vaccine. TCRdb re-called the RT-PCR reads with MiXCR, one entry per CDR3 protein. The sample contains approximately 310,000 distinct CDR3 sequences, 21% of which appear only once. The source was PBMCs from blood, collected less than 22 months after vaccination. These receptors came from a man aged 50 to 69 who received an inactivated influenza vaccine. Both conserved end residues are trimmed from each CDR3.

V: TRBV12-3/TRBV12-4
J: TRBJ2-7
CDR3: ASSGQNQYEQY

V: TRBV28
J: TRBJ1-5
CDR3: ASSAPSYQPQH

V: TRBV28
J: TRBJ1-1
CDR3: ASSLLFLGSEAF

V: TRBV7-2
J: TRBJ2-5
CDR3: ASNTPGLAGEETQY

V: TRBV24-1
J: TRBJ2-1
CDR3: ATSDLGTSYNEQF

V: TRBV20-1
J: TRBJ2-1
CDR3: SASLAGGDNEQF

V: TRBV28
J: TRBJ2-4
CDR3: ASSPQGARNIQY

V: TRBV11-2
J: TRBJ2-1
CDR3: ASSSRRTSAQSSYNEQF

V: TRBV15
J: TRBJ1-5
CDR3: ATSRDNQFNQPQH

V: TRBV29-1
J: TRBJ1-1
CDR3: SSIGAGGDRTEAF

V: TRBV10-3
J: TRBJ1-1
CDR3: ASRGEDTEAF

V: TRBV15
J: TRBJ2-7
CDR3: ATSPQPGNEQY

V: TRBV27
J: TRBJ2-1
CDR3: ASRTIAGNYNEQF

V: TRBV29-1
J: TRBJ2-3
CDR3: SVGVGQSTDTQY

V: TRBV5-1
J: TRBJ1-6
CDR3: ASSGTVGNSPLH

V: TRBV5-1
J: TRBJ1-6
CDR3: ASSPGTEGSPLH

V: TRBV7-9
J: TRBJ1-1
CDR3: ASSLWELGTEAF

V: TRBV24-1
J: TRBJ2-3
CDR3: ATSDPRGQGADTQY

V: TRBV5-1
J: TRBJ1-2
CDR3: ASSPTPQGEANYGYT

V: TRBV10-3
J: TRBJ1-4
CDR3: AIRTGQPGEKLF

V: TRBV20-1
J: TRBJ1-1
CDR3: SAPGTALEAF

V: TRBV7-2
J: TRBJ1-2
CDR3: ASSLDSRYGYT

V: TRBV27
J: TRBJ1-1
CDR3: ASSFLRVGAEAF

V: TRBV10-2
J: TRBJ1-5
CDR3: AGTGTALNQPQH

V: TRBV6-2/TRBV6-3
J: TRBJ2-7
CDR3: ASSRGLRSYEQY

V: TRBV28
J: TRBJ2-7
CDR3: ASTPGQGYEQY

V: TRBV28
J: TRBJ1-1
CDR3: ASSLFGTGRKYMNTEAF

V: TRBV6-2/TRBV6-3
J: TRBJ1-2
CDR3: ASSYSSTGDGYT

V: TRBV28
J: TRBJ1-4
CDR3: ASSSLGRDTEKLF

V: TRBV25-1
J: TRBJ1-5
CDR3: ASSARDSSFNQPQH

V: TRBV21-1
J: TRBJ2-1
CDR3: ASGLPRGHNEQF

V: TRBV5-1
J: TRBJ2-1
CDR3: ASSSSGNHYNEQF

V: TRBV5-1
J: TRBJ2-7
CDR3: ASSPLGTALSYEQY

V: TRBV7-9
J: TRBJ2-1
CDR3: ASSHGFNEQF

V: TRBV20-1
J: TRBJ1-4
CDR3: SAQRGDTTSLPV

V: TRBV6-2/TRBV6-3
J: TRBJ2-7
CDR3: ASSRTSTKGEQY

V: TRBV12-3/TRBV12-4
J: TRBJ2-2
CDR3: ASSSSRTGAGELF

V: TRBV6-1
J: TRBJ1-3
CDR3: ASSIDFGNTIY

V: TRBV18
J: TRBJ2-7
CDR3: ASSPDRGRAYEQY